Listed here are 3 T cell receptor beta chains from one sample, sequenced in a study of PD-1 blockade in mismatch repair-deficient tumors. Libraries were prepared by immunoSEQ multiplex PCR; TCRdb keeps only in-frame clonotypes and omits some of them. Counted here are 80,000 to 100,000 clones, roughly 80% occurring once; the ten biggest clones make up 2.6%. The sequences come from peripheral blood, collected 12 weeks after starting pembrolizumab. These receptors were taken from an adult with mismatch repair-deficient cancer.

The rearrangement uses TRBV9 and TRBJ2-2; TRBD2 agrees at 8 bases. The V segment lost 4 bases and the J segment 6 bases; nucleotides outside the gene matches: 11. Germline assignment: CDR1 SGDLS and CDR2 YYNGEE. This CDR3 has 16 residues. Written as DNA, the CDR3 is TGTGCCAGCAGCCCTAATCAGCGGGAGTCGGCCGGGGAGCTGTTTTTT. This translates into CASSPNQRESAGELFF.

The chain has TRBV19 and TRBJ1-4, with 7 bases fitting TRBD1. CDR3 length: 15 amino acids. The J segment lost 3 bases and the V segment lost 8 bases, leaving 9 bases of the junction unmatched. CDR1 LNHDA and CDR2 SQIVND come from the germline V gene (reference sequence). CDR3 sequence: CASGHSTGANEKLFF. Here the CDR3 DNA reads TGTGCCAGTGGACATAGTACAGGGGCTAATGAAAAACTGTTTTTT.

The gene calls are TRBV19 and TRBJ2-1; D gene uncertain. Trimming stripped 4 bases from V and 3 bases from J, with 7 bases between. CDR3 length: 13 residues. In germline, CDR1 is LNHDA, CDR2 SQIVND (reference sequence). The CDR3 protein is CASSTPNYNEQFF. The CDR3 DNA is TGTGCCAGTAGTACTCCTAACTACAATGAGCAGTTCTTC. Using reference TRBV19 and TRBJ2-1 for the parts outside the CDR3, the full variable domain is DGGITQSPKYLFRKEGQNVTLSCEQNLNHDAMYWYRQDPGQGLRLIYYSQIVNDFQKGDIAEGYSVSREKKESFPLTVTSAQKNPTAFYLCASSTPNYNEQFFGPGTRLTVL.